This passage covers 29 T cell receptor beta chains from one sample sequenced in a study of blood T cell repertoires in COVID-19. Data came from immunoSEQ multiplex PCR; TCRdb stores just in-frame clones and leaves some out. The repertoire holds 130,000 to 150,000 clones, with roughly 80% as singletons. Sequenced sample: peripheral blood. The receptors stem from a woman in her thirties or forties with active or convalescent COVID-19.

This sequence joins TRBV2 and TRBJ1-1; TRBD1 aligns across 9 bases. The germline V gene encodes CDR1 SNHLY and CDR2 FYNNEI. J was trimmed by 7 bases and V by 6 bases; bases with no gene match: 12. CDR3 length equals 15 residues. In DNA form, the CDR3 reads TGTGCCAGCAGATCCCGAGGACAGGGGTGGAATGAAGCTTTCTTT. Translation: CASRSRGQGWNEAFF.

This clone showed up just a few times. This sequence joins TRBV18 and TRBJ2-2; D not resolved. V lost 0 bases to trimming and J lost 2 bases, with 4 bases between them. This CDR3 spans 14 amino acids. Germline loops: CDR1 KGHSH, CDR2 LQKENI. CDR3 protein: CASSPPSNTGELFF. Here the CDR3 DNA reads TGTGCCAGCTCACCACCGTCAAACACCGGGGAGCTGTTTTTT.

CDR3 in amino acids: CASSLQGSNSPLHF. The CDR3 nucleotides read TGTGCCAGCAGCTTGCAGGGGTCTAATTCACCCCTCCACTTT. The chain carries TRBV5-6 and TRBJ1-6; D perhaps matches TRBD1 (6 bases). Germline V lookup: CDR1 SGHDT, CDR2 YYEEEE. The CDR3 runs to 14 residues. Trimming took 1 base from V and 6 from J, leaving 8 bases between them.

The chain combines TRBV4-1 with TRBJ1-3; 7 bases match TRBD1. The trim removed 3 bases at V and 3 bases at J, leaving 5 bases unmatched. This CDR3 contains 15 residues. CDR1 and CDR2 (germline): MGHRA, YSYEKL. The CDR3 sequence: CASSHDGTVGNTIYF. CDR3 bases: TGCGCCAGCAGCCATGATGGGACAGTTGGAAACACCATATATTTT.

The rearrangement joins TRBV19 to TRBJ1-2; maybe TRBD1 (5 bases). Trimming stripped 6 bases from V and 8 bases from J, with 19 bases between. The CDR3 is 14 residues long. CDR1 is LNHDA, CDR2 SQIVND, per germline (reference sequence). The CDR3 loop reads CASSTPGLQVGYTF. The CDR3 region has the DNA TGTGCCAGTAGCACACCGGGACTACAAGTCGGCTACACCTTC.

The CDR3 is CASSFSGMVTGELFF. CDR3 DNA sequence: TGTGCCAGCAGCTTTAGCGGGATGGTCACCGGGGAGCTGTTTTTT. The genes are TRBV6-5 and TRBJ2-2; the match to TRBD2 covers 8 bases. J was trimmed by 4 bases and V by 6 bases; bases with no gene match: 7. The CDR3 extends over 15 amino acids. Germline CDR1 MNHEY, CDR2 SVGAGI.

The V call is TRBV5-1, the J call TRBJ2-6, with a possible D match to TRBD2 (6 bases). This CDR3 is 16 amino acids long. Germline V lookup: CDR1 SGHRS, CDR2 YFSETQ. The V end lost 4 bases, the J end lost 4 bases, and 15 bases lay between the germline ends. The CDR3 here is CASSGPGVRGANVLTF. The CDR3 DNA reads TGCGCCAGCAGCGGGCCGGGGGTTCGAGGGGCCAACGTCCTGACTTTC.

Concerning this clone itself: A much larger clone sits a single nucleotide away, making a read error possible. V usage is TRBV7-9 and J usage is TRBJ1-1, with D possibly being TRBD1 (5 bases). Trimming stripped 3 bases from V and 1 base from J, with 6 bases between. This CDR3 comprises 13 residues. The germline V gene has CDR1 SEHNR and CDR2 FQNEAQ (reference sequence). The CDR3 DNA reads as TGTGCCAGCAGCTTTCAGGGGAACACTGAAGCTTTCTTT. This gives the protein CASSFQGNTEAFF.

The chain recombines TRBV27 with TRBJ2-7, with D unresolved. The germline V gene encodes CDR1 MNHEY and CDR2 SMNVEV (reference sequence). This CDR3 has 13 residues. Trimming pared 6 bases from V and 3 bases from J, leaving 12 bases between. CDR3 protein: CASSRSRVYEQYF. As DNA, the CDR3 is TGTGCCAGCAGCCGAAGCCGCGTCTACGAGCAGTACTTC.

This clone was seen only a few times. The J gene is TRBJ1-1, the V gene TRBV13; TRBD1 matches at 8 bases. CDR1 and CDR2 (germline): PRHDT, FYEKMQ (reference sequence). The CDR3 runs 13 residues. Losses at the gene ends were 5 bases for V and 6 bases for J; bases not matched to a gene: 5. In nucleotides, the CDR3 is TGTGCCAGCAGCCGACAGGGGAGCGCTGAAGCTTTCTTT. It specifies CASSRQGSAEAFF.

J is TRBJ2-4 and V is TRBV11-3, with TRBD2 as a possible D gene (6 bases). The germline gives CDR1 SGHNT, CDR2 YENEEA. This CDR3 comprises 13 residues. Trimming took off 2 bases at V and 16 bases at J, with 18 bases between the two ends. CDR3 nucleotides: TGTGCCAGCAGCTTATGGGCTAGCGCCCAGGAATACTTC. Translated: CASSLWASAQEYF.

This clone was recorded once. V usage is TRBV29-1 and J usage is TRBJ1-2; maybe TRBD1 (6 bases). CDR3 length: 11 residues. Trimming removed 4 bases at V and 8 bases at J, with 11 bases between. Germline CDR1 reads SQVTM; CDR2 reads ANQGSEA. This CDR3 is CSVGDDRGYTF. The DNA for the CDR3 is TGCAGCGTTGGAGATGACAGGGGCTACACCTTC. Filled out from reference TRBV29-1 and TRBJ1-2, the complete variable domain reads SAVISQKPSRDICQRGTSLTIQCQVDSQVTMMFWYRQQPGQSLTLIATANQGSEATYESGFVIDKFPISRPNLTFSTLTVSNMSPEDSSIYLCSVGDDRGYTFGSGTRLTVV.

The chain recombines TRBV27 with TRBJ1-5; 8 bases line up with TRBD1. V was clipped by 5 bases and J by 7 bases; unmatched bases: 13. The CDR3 loop spans 16 amino acids. In germline, CDR1 is MNHEY, CDR2 SMNVEV (reference sequence). The CDR3 DNA reads as TGTGCCAGCAGTCCCGTGGGCAGGGGGCAGGGGCAGCCCCAGCATTTT. This gives the protein CASSPVGRGQGQPQHF.

This clone was detected only a few times. The chain joins TRBV5-6 to TRBJ1-2, with D possibly matching TRBD1 (6 bases). CDR1 is SGHDT and CDR2 is YYEEEE in the germline V gene. V was shortened by 0 bases and J by 0 bases, with 9 bases between the two germline ends. The CDR3 sequence is 15 residues long. CDR3 bases: TGTGCCAGCAGCTTGGCACAGGGAGCTAACTATGGCTACACCTTC. Translation: CASSLAQGANYGYTF.

The rearrangement joins TRBV7-9 to TRBJ1-1; unclear D gene. From germline, CDR1 is SEHNR and CDR2 FQNEAQ (reference sequence). Between the trimmed V and J ends, which lost 0 bases and 8 bases, there was a span of 19 bases. The CDR3 is 16 amino acids. CDR3 protein: CASSLARSWASIEAFF. Written as DNA, the CDR3 is TGTGCCAGCAGCTTAGCGCGAAGTTGGGCCTCTATCGAAGCTTTCTTT.

CDR3 bases: TGTGCCAGCAGCTTAGCGCGGGACCAGGACACTGAAGCTTTCTTT. Its protein is CASSLARDQDTEAFF. The rearrangement links TRBV7-9 to TRBJ1-1; possibly TRBD1 for D (5 bases). Per the germline V gene, CDR1 is SEHNR and CDR2 is FQNEAQ (reference sequence). Trimming removed 0 bases at V and 3 bases at J, with 11 bases between. This CDR3 is built from 15 residues.

The genes are TRBV6-5 and TRBJ1-1; a weak D match, TRBD1 (5 bases). Germline values: CDR1 MNHEY, CDR2 SVGAGI. The CDR3 totals 14 residues. The V and J ends lost 6 bases and 2 bases respectively, with 13 bases between them. CDR3 bases: TGTGCCAGCAGCCCGGGGGGGTTTAACACTGAAGCTTTCTTT. This encodes CASSPGGFNTEAFF.

This chain connects TRBV5-1 to TRBJ2-6, with 8 bases that match TRBD2. The germline V gene has CDR1 SGHRS and CDR2 YFSETQ. V shed 4 bases, J shed 0 bases, and the junction held 24 bases outside the gene matches. CDR3 length: 23 residues. The CDR3 loop reads CASSPTRGGTPGLIHSGANVLTF. CDR3 nucleotide sequence: TGCGCCAGCAGCCCGACCCGGGGGGGCACTCCGGGACTGATCCACTCTGGGGCCAACGTCCTGACTTTC. The variable domain in full, with the rest retrieved from reference TRBV5-1 and TRBJ2-6, is KAGVTQTPRYLIKTRGQQVTLSCSPISGHRSVSWYQQTPGQGLQFLFEYFSETQRNKGNFPGRFSGRQFSNSRSEMNVSTLELGDSALYLCASSPTRGGTPGLIHSGANVLTFGAGSRLTVL.

The V and J genes are TRBV5-8 and TRBJ2-3, with a weak D call TRBD1 (6 bases). V dropped 0 bases and J dropped 2 bases, with 10 bases sitting between them. CDR3 length: 15 amino acids. Per the germline V gene, CDR1 is SGHTS and CDR2 is YDEGEE. For the CDR3, the DNA is TGTGCCAGCAGCTTGGGGCAGGGGTACACAGATACGCAGTATTTT. Translation gives CASSLGQGYTDTQYF.

The chain uses TRBV19 and TRBJ1-5, with no clear D. Trimming removed 4 bases at V and 5 bases at J, with 9 bases between. The CDR3 covers 13 residues. From germline, CDR1 is LNHDA and CDR2 SQIVND (reference sequence). The CDR3 DNA sequence: TGTGCCAGTAGTAGTACGGGGTATCAGCCCCAGCATTTT. Translated: CASSSTGYQPQHF.

The J gene is TRBJ2-7, the V gene TRBV18, with D possibly TRBD2 on 7 matching bases. Germline-derived CDR1 and CDR2 are KGHSH and LQKENI. The CDR3 length is 16 residues. V lost 4 bases to trimming and J lost 1 base, with 17 bases between them. In DNA form, the CDR3 reads TGTGCCAGCTCACTCTCGGGTGCGGGGGCGTCCTACGAGCAGTACTTC. As protein: CASSLSGAGASYEQYF. The whole variable domain, remainder taken from reference TRBV18 and TRBJ2-7, is NAGVMQNPRHLVRRRGQEARLRCSPMKGHSHVYWYRQLPEEGLKFMVYLQKENIIDESGMPKERFSAEFPKEGPSILRIQQVVRGDSAAYFCASSLSGAGASYEQYFGPGTRLTVT.

The chain carries TRBV27 and TRBJ2-1; 11 positions agree with TRBD2. The trim removed 3 bases at V and 0 bases at J, leaving 10 bases unmatched. The CDR3 runs 19 residues. The V gene's germline CDR1 is MNHEY and CDR2 SMNVEV (reference sequence). The CDR3 here is CASSLLGLAVWSSYNEQFF. In DNA form, the CDR3 reads TGTGCCAGCAGTTTGCTGGGACTAGCGGTTTGGAGCTCCTACAATGAGCAGTTCTTC.

The chain is built from TRBV5-1 and TRBJ2-1; a weak D match, TRBD1 (5 bases). The CDR3 runs 16 residues. Per germline, CDR1 SGHRS and CDR2 YFSETQ. The V and J ends lost 0 bases and 8 bases respectively, with 18 bases between them. Written as DNA, the CDR3 is TGCGCCAGCAGCTTGGTCGCAGGGCCGAGTGTGGATGAGCAGTTCTTC. Residues: CASSLVAGPSVDEQFF.

The chain employs TRBV19 and TRBJ1-2; no definite D call. The CDR3 is 14 residues long. V shed 5 bases and J shed 0 bases, with 10 bases lying between them. Germline V gene lookup returns CDR1 LNHDA and CDR2 SQIVND (reference sequence). The CDR3 loop reads CASSPRGPNYGYTF. The CDR3 nucleotides read TGTGCCAGTAGTCCGCGTGGTCCTAACTATGGCTACACCTTC.

The V call is TRBV6-1, the J call TRBJ2-3, with 7 bases matching TRBD2. V lost 3 bases, J lost 4 bases, and 13 bases stayed unmatched. Germline lookup yields CDR1 MNHNS and CDR2 SASEGT. This CDR3 spans 17 amino acids. Here the CDR3 reads CASSEVWTSYGPDTQYF. The CDR3 nucleotides are TGTGCCAGCAGTGAGGTGTGGACTAGTTACGGACCAGATACGCAGTATTTT.

This clone turned up a few times. V usage is TRBV4-1 and J usage is TRBJ2-1; weak D call: TRBD2 (6 bases). The ends were cut back, 1 base at V and 10 bases at J, with 8 bases in the middle. The CDR3 is 12 residues long. CDR1 is MGHRA, CDR2 YSYEKL, per germline. This chain's CDR3 is CASSQGRGEQFF. As DNA, the CDR3 is TGCGCCAGCAGCCAAGGGAGGGGCGAGCAGTTCTTC.

The CDR3 nucleotides are TGTGCCAGCAGCCCCCGAGCGGGACGAGGCACAGATACGCAGTATTTT. Its translation is CASSPRAGRGTDTQYF. The rearrangement links TRBV27 to TRBJ2-3, with 7 bases matching TRBD2. V lost 6 bases and J lost 1; bases outside the gene matches: 10. This CDR3 spans 16 amino acids. Germline CDR1 is MNHEY and CDR2 is SMNVEV (reference sequence).

This chain joins TRBV3-1 (or the pseudogene TRBV3-2) and TRBJ2-7; D unclear. Germline V lookup: CDR1 LGHDT, CDR2 YNNKEL (reference sequence). The germline V and J ends were trimmed by 4 bases and 1 base, with 11 bases remaining between them. The CDR3 is 14 residues long. The CDR3 spells CASSPQTGSYEQYF. The DNA of the CDR3 is TGTGCCAGCAGCCCTCAGACTGGTTCCTACGAGCAGTACTTC.

The rearrangement links TRBV6-5 to TRBJ1-1; D is perhaps TRBD1 (5 bases). V lost 5 bases to trimming and J lost 4 bases, with 14 bases between them. The CDR3 is made up of 14 amino acids. The germline gives CDR1 MNHEY, CDR2 SVGAGI. In DNA, the CDR3 is TGTGCCAGCAGTCCCCAGAACAGGCCCACTGAAGCTTTCTTT. Translating it yields CASSPQNRPTEAFF.